This T cell receptor (beta chain) was sequenced for a study of cytomegalovirus exposure and HLA in healthy donors. Broader study findings: It is likely that the observed cluster of highly shared sequence variants was a sequencing artifact. Reportedly, a later analysis found an Asian-associated ancestry cluster had fewer N-insertions than the roughly 630-donor mean.

This clone was counted only a few times. Its antigen is unidentified. Other DNA variants within this sample encode the same CDR3. Germline V gene sequence: CDR1 SGHNT, CDR2 YYREEE (reference sequence). Unmatched junction bases numbered 2, after V lost 0 bases and J lost 3 bases. This CDR3 has 17 amino acids. A multiplex PCR was run with 60 Vbeta primers and 13 Jbeta primers. Generated by immunoSEQ multiplex PCR, the TCRdb table keeps only in-frame clones and is missing some. The sample contains about 160,000 clones, less than 90% of which appear only once. The sequence was obtained from a man younger than 30 in good health and CMV-seronegative. Input material: PBMCs. The chain links TRBV5-4 to TRBJ2-1; 14 bases agree with TRBD2. CDR3 loop: CASSLGLAGGLYNEQFF. CDR3 DNA sequence: TGTGCCAGCAGCTTGGGACTAGCGGGGGGGCTCTACAATGAGCAGTTCTTC.